The 25 T cell receptor beta chains below come from one sample, sequenced in a study of CD8 T cells in ankylosing spondylitis. Findings and caveats of the study: Blood of patients with ankylosing spondylitis appeared to be characterized by a TCR beta motif of seven or eight highly homologous variants.

MiXCR was run by TCRdb on the 5' RACE reads, yielding one entry per CDR3 protein. The table has 500,000 or so distinct CDR3 sequences, approximately 5.3% seen once. Their antigen targets remain unknown. The specimen was blood, either unsorted or a sorted T cell fraction (not recorded which). The receptor set was obtained from a male donor with ankylosing spondylitis.

This clonotype was seen a handful of times. The CDR3 is CASSQGLAGGFGTYEQYF. The CDR3 nucleotides read TGCGCCAGCAGCCAAGGACTAGCGGGAGGGTTTGGGACCTACGAGCAGTACTTC. The chain carries TRBV4-3 and TRBJ2-7, with 14 bases matching TRBD2. Germline V CDR1 and CDR2: LGHNA, YSLEER. The CDR3 length is 18 residues. V shed 1 base, J shed 2 bases, and the junction held 7 bases outside the gene matches.

The table lists this clonotype with many counts. The chain has TRBV5-1 and TRBJ2-5; no firm D call. CDR1 is SGHRS and CDR2 is YFSETQ in the germline V gene. The CDR3 runs 14 residues. Trimming took off 0 bases at V and 2 bases at J, with 8 bases between the two ends. For the CDR3, the DNA is TGCGCCAGCAGCTTGGGAGATTCTCAAGAGACCCAGTACTTC. Protein product: CASSLGDSQETQYF.

The rearrangement links TRBV2 to TRBJ2-5; 12 nucleotides agree with TRBD1. The CDR3 consists of 15 residues. Unmatched junction bases numbered 5, after V lost 5 bases and J lost 4 bases. Per the germline V gene, CDR1 is SNHLY and CDR2 is FYNNEI. In DNA, the CDR3 is TGTGCCAGCAGTTCGGGACAGGGGGCGCGAGAGACCCAGTACTTC. Its translation: CASSSGQGARETQYF.

The CDR3 region has the DNA TGTGCCAGCAGCTTAGTATCACTCCGCGGGAATAGCTACGAGCAGTACTTC. This sequence encodes CASSLVSLRGNSYEQYF. The chain links TRBV7-9 to TRBJ2-7; TRBD2 is a possible D gene (6 bases). The CDR3 length is 17 residues. Germline CDR1 and CDR2: SEHNR and FQNEAQ (reference sequence). Deletions cut 1 base from V and 3 bases from J, with 19 bases between.

This clonotype was seen at least ten times. The chain has TRBV7-2 and TRBJ2-6; TRBD1 matches at 7 bases. CDR3 length: 15 amino acids. Germline V gives CDR1 SGHTA, CDR2 FQGNSA. Trimming at V came to 7 bases and at J to 4 bases, leaving 7 bases not matched to a gene. CDR3 loop: CASNPTGAGANVLTF. The CDR3 nucleotides are TGTGCCAGCAATCCAACAGGGGCCGGGGCCAACGTCCTGACTTTC.

This clonotype was picked up many times. The rearrangement links TRBV11-1 to TRBJ1-1; 7 bases align to TRBD1. This CDR3 comprises 15 residues. V dropped 2 bases and J dropped 6; count of bases not matched to a gene: 9. CDR1 is SGHAT, CDR2 FQDESV, per germline (reference sequence). CDR3 coding DNA: TGTGCCAGCAGCTTATCCCGACAGGGTGCCGCTGAAGCTTTCTTT. Translation gives CASSLSRQGAAEAFF.

This clonotype was seen at least ten times. The J gene is TRBJ2-7, the V gene TRBV4-3; TRBD1 matches 10 bases. Trimming at V came to 3 bases and at J to 4 bases, leaving 9 bases not matched to a gene. The CDR3 totals 16 residues. Germline lookup yields CDR1 LGHNA and CDR2 YSLEER. Here the CDR3 reads CASSHWRDRGWYEQYF. As DNA, the CDR3 is TGCGCCAGCAGCCATTGGAGGGACAGGGGTTGGTACGAGCAGTACTTC.

This clonotype was seen ten or more times. Relative to the germline gene, one junction end is altered; a read error may explain this. The chain links TRBV7-7 to TRBJ1-1; D is unresolved. The CDR3 has 15 amino acids. CDR1 and CDR2 (germline): SSHAT, FNYEAQ (reference sequence). CDR3 DNA: TGTGCTAGCAGCCCGGCGGACGGACTGAACACTGAAGCTTTCTTT. As protein: CASSPADGLNTEAFF.

There are many counts of this clonotype. V is TRBV7-6 and J is TRBJ1-5; no definite D call. Germline V lookup: CDR1 SGHVS, CDR2 FNYEAQ. This CDR3 has 12 amino acids. CDR3 residues: CAFSEGNQPQHF. The DNA of the CDR3 is TGTGCTTTCAGCGAGGGCAATCAGCCCCAGCATTTT.

This clonotype was found many times. The rearrangement joins TRBV4-3 to TRBJ2-3, with unresolved D. V was clipped by 0 bases and J by 5 bases, with 9 bases between them. This CDR3 contains 14 residues. Per germline, CDR1 LGHNA and CDR2 YSLEER. The CDR3 protein is CASSQELGEDTQYF. The DNA for the CDR3 is TGCGCCAGCAGCCAAGAGTTAGGCGAAGATACGCAGTATTTT.

This clonotype has a count of ten or more. The chain combines TRBV28 with TRBJ2-7; D unclear. The V gene's germline CDR1 is MDHEN and CDR2 SYDVKM. V lost 6 bases and J lost 1, with 7 bases in between. The CDR3 is made up of 12 amino acids. CDR3 sequence reads: CASRDGSYEQYF. The CDR3 nucleotides are TGTGCCAGCAGAGACGGTTCCTACGAGCAGTACTTC.

Ten or more counts support this clonotype. This sequence joins TRBV27 and TRBJ1-4; no firm D call. Germline-derived CDR1 and CDR2 are MNHEY and SMNVEV (reference sequence). Trimming cost V 6 bases and J 7 bases, with 15 bases left between them. This CDR3 comprises 14 residues. The CDR3 DNA reads TGTGCCAGCAGGCCCCGGGCAGTTCGTGAAAAACTGTTTTTT. Its protein is CASRPRAVREKLFF.

This clonotype was seen only a few times. This chain joins TRBV12-3 or TRBV12-4 and TRBJ2-7; TRBD2 matches 16 bases. The CDR3 consists of 16 residues. V was clipped by 6 bases and J by 4 bases; unmatched bases: 6. CDR3 protein: CASSKGTSGRGYEQYF. DNA of the CDR3: TGTGCCAGCAGCAAGGGGACTAGCGGGAGGGGGTACGAGCAGTACTTC.

This clonotype has at least ten counts. The chain recombines TRBV5-8 with TRBJ2-1; D is unclear. Germline V gives CDR1 SGHTS, CDR2 YDEGEE. V was clipped by 4 bases and J by 0 bases, with 14 bases between them. The CDR3 length is 16 residues. The CDR3 protein is CASSKGRVSSYNEQFF. The CDR3 coding sequence is TGTGCCAGCAGCAAGGGTAGGGTTAGCTCCTACAATGAGCAGTTCTTC.

The chain combines TRBV20-1 with TRBJ2-7; the D gene is possibly TRBD2 (7 bases). The CDR3 is 16 amino acids. Germline CDR1 reads DFQATT; CDR2 reads SNEGSKA (reference sequence). Trimming left V 0 bases short and J 5 bases short, with 20 bases between. This CDR3 is CSARDLRGADGNEQYF. CDR3 in DNA: TGCAGTGCTAGAGATTTACGGGGGGCTGATGGGAACGAGCAGTACTTC.

This clonotype has ten or more counts. The rearrangement joins TRBV10-3 to TRBJ1-2; a weak D match, TRBD1 (6 bases). This CDR3 has 12 amino acids. V shed 7 bases and J shed 8 bases, with 14 bases lying between them. CDR1 and CDR2 (germline): ENHRY, SYGVKD. CDR3 coding DNA: TGTGCCATCACTTCAGGGGAGCACGGCTACACCTTC. It translates to CAITSGEHGYTF.

This clonotype was seen at least ten times. The rearrangement uses TRBV20-1 and TRBJ2-3, with TRBD2 as a possible D gene (6 bases). Germline CDR1 DFQATT, CDR2 SNEGSKA (reference sequence). The V and J ends lost 3 bases and 5 bases respectively, with 12 bases between them. The CDR3 consists of 13 residues. This CDR3 is CSASQAAGDTQYF. DNA for the CDR3: TGCAGTGCTAGTCAAGCAGCGGGAGATACGCAGTATTTT.

V and J are TRBV29-1 and TRBJ2-6; perhaps TRBD2 as D (6 bases). The CDR3 is made up of 19 amino acids. Germline loops: CDR1 SQVTM, CDR2 ANQGSEA. V was cut by 0 bases and J by 1 base, with 19 bases left in between. The CDR3 DNA follows: TGCAGCGTTGAAGACCCGGGACTCAAAATCCTATCTGGGGCCAACGTCCTGACTTTC. Translating it yields CSVEDPGLKILSGANVLTF.

This clonotype was seen at least ten times. The gene calls are TRBV15 and TRBJ1-2, with 9 bases fitting TRBD1. Unmatched junction bases numbered 0, after V lost 3 bases and J lost 4 bases. In germline, CDR1 is LNHNV, CDR2 YYDKDF (reference sequence). The CDR3 is 13 amino acids. This CDR3 reads CATSRDRGYGYTF. CDR3 nucleotides: TGTGCCACCAGCAGGGACAGGGGCTATGGCTACACCTTC.

This clonotype has a count of ten or more. V and J are TRBV5-1 and TRBJ2-7; D gene ambiguous. V lost 1 base and J lost 3, with 8 bases in between. Germline-derived CDR1 and CDR2 are SGHRS and YFSETQ. The CDR3 totals 13 residues. The chain's CDR3 is CASSLTAGYEQYF. CDR3 bases: TGCGCCAGCAGCTTGACGGCAGGCTACGAGCAGTACTTC. The full variable domain, its missing parts supplied by reference TRBV5-1 and TRBJ2-7, is KAGVTQTPRYLIKTRGQQVTLSCSPISGHRSVSWYQQTPGQGLQFLFEYFSETQRNKGNFPGRFSGRQFSNSRSEMNVSTLELGDSALYLCASSLTAGYEQYFGPGTRLTVT.

On this clonotype: This clone may be a read error of a much larger clone one base away. The chain is built from TRBV20-1 and TRBJ2-3; 10 nucleotides agree with TRBD2. The CDR3 has 16 residues. Germline CDR1 is DFQATT and CDR2 is SNEGSKA (reference sequence). The V and J ends lost 3 bases and 2 bases, in that order; junction bases with no gene match: 8. The CDR3 sequence is CSASGTSEEDTDTQYF. In DNA form, the CDR3 reads TGCAGTGCTAGCGGGACTAGCGAAGAAGACACAGATACGCAGTATTTT.

This clonotype was seen at least ten times. The gene calls are TRBV4-1 and TRBJ1-1; D remains ambiguous. The CDR3 runs 14 residues. Germline V lookup: CDR1 MGHRA, CDR2 YSYEKL. V was clipped by 0 bases and J by 1 base, with 6 bases between them. CDR3 region: CASSQDTTNTEAFF. CDR3 nucleotides: TGCGCCAGCAGCCAAGACACCACGAACACTGAAGCTTTCTTT.

The chain joins TRBV28 to TRBJ2-3; no definite D call. The length of the CDR3 is 12 residues. Trimming cost V 3 bases and J 4 bases, with 5 bases left between them. CDR1 is MDHEN and CDR2 is SYDVKM in the germline V gene. The CDR3 sequence: CASSFKADTQYF. CDR3 nucleotide sequence: TGTGCCAGCAGTTTCAAAGCAGATACGCAGTATTTT.

This clonotype was counted between two and nine times. The chain joins TRBV20-1 to TRBJ2-7, with 9 bases aligning to TRBD2. Germline CDR1 is DFQATT and CDR2 is SNEGSKA (reference sequence). The junction had 16 bases not matched to a gene; V was cut back by 6 bases and J by 4 bases. This CDR3 region has 16 residues. CDR3 nucleotides: TGCAGTGCCTCACTATTTACGGGACTAGCAGAGTACGAGCAGTACTTC. Protein sequence: CSASLFTGLAEYEQYF.

This clonotype has a count of ten or more. The rearrangement links TRBV6-1 to TRBJ2-3; D remains unclear. With 11 bases removed from V and 6 bases from J, the gap between germline ends came to 18 bases. Germline CDR1 and CDR2: MNHNS and SASEGT. The CDR3 totals 13 residues. CDR3 protein: CASDSPPPDTQYF. CDR3 bases: TGTGCCTCGGATTCCCCACCCCCCGATACGCAGTATTTT.